This T cell receptor (beta chain) was retrieved from a study of T cells after yellow fever vaccination. Regarding the study as a whole: Clones from primary vaccination mostly reappeared after the booster (approximately 95% CD4, about 88% CD8). Only a minor proportion of clonotypes was detected across both CD4 and CD8 compartments. Sorted repertoires could include abundant contaminating clonotypes from bulk cells.

UMIs and a universal primer site were added when TCR cDNA was made by 5'RACE template switching. MiXCR was run by TCRdb on the 5' RACE reads, yielding one entry per CDR3 protein. Among approximately 580,000 distinct CDR3 sequences listed, about a sixth were seen once. Remarks on this clonotype: Its antigen remains unidentified.

This TCR was recovered from a man younger than 35 who received the YFV17D yellow fever vaccine. The sample in question was PBMCs, obtained less than 6 days after the first yellow fever vaccination.

CDR3 bases: TGTGCCATCAGTGACAACGGGGGGGCCGTTGAGACCCAGTACTTC. This encodes CAISDNGGAVETQYF. This chain connects TRBV10-3 to TRBJ2-5, with TRBD2 matching over 8 bases. CDR1 is ENHRY, CDR2 SYGVKD, per germline. V dropped 3 bases and J dropped 5; count of bases not matched to a gene: 8. The CDR3 runs 15 residues.